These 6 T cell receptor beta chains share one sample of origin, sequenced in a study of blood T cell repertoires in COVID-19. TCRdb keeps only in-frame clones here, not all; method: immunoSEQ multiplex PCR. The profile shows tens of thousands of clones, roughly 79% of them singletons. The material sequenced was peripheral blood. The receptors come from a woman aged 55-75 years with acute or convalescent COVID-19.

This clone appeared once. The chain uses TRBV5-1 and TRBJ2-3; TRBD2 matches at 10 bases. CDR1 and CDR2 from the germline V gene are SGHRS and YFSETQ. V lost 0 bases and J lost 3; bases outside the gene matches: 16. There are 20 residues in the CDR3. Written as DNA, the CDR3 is TGCGCCAGCAGCTTGGTTCGGCGGACTAGCGGAGGGCGGTTGACAGATACGCAGTATTTT. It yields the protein CASSLVRRTSGGRLTDTQYF.

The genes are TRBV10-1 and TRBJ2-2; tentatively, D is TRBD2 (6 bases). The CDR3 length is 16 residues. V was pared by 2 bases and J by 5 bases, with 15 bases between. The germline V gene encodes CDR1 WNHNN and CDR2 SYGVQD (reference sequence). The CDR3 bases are TGCGCCAGCAGTGAGGCGAAAACGGGGGAGACCGGGGAGCTGTTTTTT. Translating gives CASSEAKTGETGELFF.

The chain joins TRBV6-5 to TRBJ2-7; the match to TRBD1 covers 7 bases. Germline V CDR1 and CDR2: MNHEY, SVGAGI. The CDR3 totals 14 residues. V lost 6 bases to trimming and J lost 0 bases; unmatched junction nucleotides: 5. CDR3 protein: CASRYGTASYEQYF. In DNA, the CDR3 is TGTGCCAGCAGATACGGGACAGCCTCCTACGAGCAGTACTTC.

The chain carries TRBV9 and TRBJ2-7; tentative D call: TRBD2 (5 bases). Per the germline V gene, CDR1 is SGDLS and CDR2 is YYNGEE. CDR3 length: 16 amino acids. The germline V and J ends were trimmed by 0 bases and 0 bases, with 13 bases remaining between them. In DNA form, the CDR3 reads TGTGCCAGCAGCGTAGGGAGCGGCGCAGTCTCCTACGAGCAGTACTTC. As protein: CASSVGSGAVSYEQYF.

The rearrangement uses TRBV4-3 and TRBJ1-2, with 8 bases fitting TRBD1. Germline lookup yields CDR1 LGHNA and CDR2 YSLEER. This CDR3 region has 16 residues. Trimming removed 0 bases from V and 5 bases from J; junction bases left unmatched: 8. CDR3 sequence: CASSQDLTGQVYGYTF. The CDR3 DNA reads TGCGCCAGCAGCCAAGATCTAACGGGACAGGTTTATGGCTACACCTTC.

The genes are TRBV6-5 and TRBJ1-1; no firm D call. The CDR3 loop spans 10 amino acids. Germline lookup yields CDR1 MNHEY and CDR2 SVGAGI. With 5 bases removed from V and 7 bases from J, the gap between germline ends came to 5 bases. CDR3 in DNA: TGTGCCAGCAGTCCTCTTGAAGCTTTCTTT. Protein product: CASSPLEAFF.